The rows below give T cell receptor beta chains drawn from one sample of a study of T cell clonotyping in hematopoietic cell transplantation. The assay was immunoSEQ multiplex PCR, and TCRdb's table has in-frame clones only and misses some. This sample has around 5,100 clones, with 25% to 40% found just once. The specimen comprised peripheral blood mononuclear cells, sampled before stem cell transplant. Receptor source: a man aged 45 to 65 with myelofibrosis. Some clones in this sample may be carry-over from other donors' samples. CDR3s include the opening cysteine and the closing phenylalanine or tryptophan. A D gene is named only where the DNA matches it firmly. Size values are once, few and many counts, or a class for expanded clones, and some rows have none.

TGTGCCTGGAGTGTACCCCCCGGTGAAAGCGCGCAGTTCTTC	CAWSVPPGESAQFF	TRBV30	.	.	TRBJ2-1
TGCGCCAGCAGCTCCAGCGGGGGGCCGGCCTACGAGCAGTACTTC	CASSSSGGPAYEQYF	TRBV5-1	TRBD2	.	TRBJ2-7
TGCACCAGCAGCCTTAGCGGGGGGGCCTTCGAGCAGTACTTC	CTSSLSGGAFEQYF	TRBV1	.	.	TRBJ2-7
TGTGCCAGCAGTGGTTGGACAGGGAGGGAGACCCAGTACTTC	CASSGWTGRETQYF	TRBV2	TRBD1	.	TRBJ2-5
TGTGCCTGGAGTACCCCCTTGGGGGAGCAGTACTTC	CAWSTPLGEQYF	TRBV30	.	.	TRBJ2-5
TGTGCCTGGAGTGAGTCAGCCGAAGCTTTCTTT	CAWSESAEAFF	TRBV30	.	.	TRBJ1-1
TGTGCCAGCAGCACACCCTTCTCAGGGGGCCGGGGAGGCTACACCTTC	CASSTPFSGGRGGYTF	TRBV5-6	TRBD1	few	TRBJ1-2
TGTGCCTGGAAGTACGGACAGGTGATCTACGAGCAGTACTTC	CAWKYGQVIYEQYF	TRBV30	TRBD1	few	TRBJ2-7
TGTGCCAGTAGTCTGGATAGCAATCAGCCCCAGCATTTT	CASSLDSNQPQHF	TRBV19	.	few	TRBJ1-5
TGTGCCAGCAGTGAATTCGGGGTTGAGACCCAGTACTTC	CASSEFGVETQYF	TRBV25-1	.	.	TRBJ2-5
TGTGCCTGGAGTGAAGTTTATAATTCACCCCTCCACTTT	CAWSEVYNSPLHF	TRBV30	.	.	TRBJ1-6
TGTGCCAGCAGTTACAACAGGTTCTCTGGAAACACCATATATTTT	CASSYNRFSGNTIYF	TRBV6-5	.	.	TRBJ1-3
TGCAGTGCCGGGGAACAAGAGACCCAGTACTTC	CSAGEQETQYF	TRBV20-1	.	.	TRBJ2-5
TGTGCCAGTAGCCCTCAGGGGAGGGGGCAGCCCCAGCATTTT	CASSPQGRGQPQHF	TRBV19	.	few	TRBJ1-5
TGTGCCTGGAGTCCCGTTAGGCGCCGCTCCTACAATGAGCAGTTCTTC	CAWSPVRRRSYNEQFF	TRBV30	.	.	TRBJ2-1
TGTGCCAGTAGACTCGGACCTGAAGCTTTCTTT	CASRLGPEAFF	TRBV19	.	.	TRBJ1-1
TGTGCCAGCAGACCACAGCGGGACGCTTTCTTT	CASRPQRDAFF	TRBV2	.	few	TRBJ1-1
TGTGCCTGGAGTGTAGCGGGAGGCACCTACGAGCAGTACTTC	CAWSVAGGTYEQYF	TRBV30	TRBD2	few	TRBJ2-7
TGTGCCAGTAGTATTTCGGCAGGGGGTCCCAATGAGCAGTTCTTC	CASSISAGGPNEQFF	TRBV19	TRBD1	.	TRBJ2-1
TGTGCCAGCAGCTTAATAGGACAAGCTGGGGCCAACGTCCTGACTTTC	CASSLIGQAGANVLTF	TRBV7-3	.	few	TRBJ2-6
TGTGCCTGGAGTGCAGGGTTCCAATATGGCTACACCTTC	CAWSAGFQYGYTF	TRBV30	.	.	TRBJ1-2
TGTGCCAGCAGCTCCGGGGGGACCAGCGAGCAGTACTTC	CASSSGGTSEQYF	TRBV5-6	TRBD2	.	TRBJ2-7
TGTGCCAGTAGTATGGACAGGGAAGGCTACGAGCAGTACTTC	CASSMDREGYEQYF	TRBV19	TRBD1	few	TRBJ2-7
TGTGCCTGGAGTGTACGGACCGGGGGGGCCTATAATTCACCCCTCCACTTT	CAWSVRTGGAYNSPLHF	TRBV30	.	.	TRBJ1-6
TGTGCCTGGAGTTTGTCTAGCAATCAGCCCCAGCATTTT	CAWSLSSNQPQHF	TRBV30	.	.	TRBJ1-5
TGTGCCAGCAGTGTAACCGAAGGATATGGCTACACCTTC	CASSVTEGYGYTF	TRBV2	.	.	TRBJ1-2
TGTGCCTGGAGTGTAGGGGAAGGCACTGAAGCTTTCTTT	CAWSVGEGTEAFF	TRBV30	.	.	TRBJ1-1
TGTGCCAGCAGCTTGGAGGGATGGGCGGATTCCTACAATGAGCAGTTCTTC	CASSLEGWADSYNEQFF	TRBV5-6	.	.	TRBJ2-1
TGTGCCAGCAGCTCGGAATTCAGGGCTTACGAGCAGTACTTC	CASSSEFRAYEQYF	TRBV5-6	.	hyperexpanded	TRBJ2-7
TGTGCCTTATCATCCGCCCGGGGGGTAGGCCAGCCCCAGCATTTT	CALSSARGVGQPQHF	TRBV30	.	.	TRBJ1-5
TGTGCCAGCAGTGTCCGAGGGCTTACTAGATACGAGCAGTACTTC	CASSVRGLTRYEQYF	TRBV6-5	.	few	TRBJ2-7
TGTGCCAGCAGCAGGCTAGCGTTAGCCAAAAACATTCAGTACTTC	CASSRLALAKNIQYF	TRBV2	.	.	TRBJ2-4
TGTGCCTGGAGTGTACGGGCCGACTACGAGCAGTACTTC	CAWSVRADYEQYF	TRBV30	.	.	TRBJ2-7
TGTGCCAGCAGTGCGAGGACAGCACAAGAGACCCAGTACTTC	CASSARTAQETQYF	TRBV2	.	few	TRBJ2-5
TGCGCCAGCAGCCAAGGGACAGGGAATAACTATGGCTACACCTTC	CASSQGTGNNYGYTF	TRBV4-3	TRBD1	few	TRBJ1-2
TGTGCCAGCAGCTTAGCGCGTTCAGGTCGACCCTACGAGCAGTACTTC	CASSLARSGRPYEQYF	TRBV11-1	.	few	TRBJ2-7